This TCR beta chain was identified during a study of T cells in Graves' hyperthyroidism and ophthalmopathy. Study findings and constraints: Ophthalmopathy was identified by the model a median around 6.3 months ahead of onset.

The CDR3 extends over 13 amino acids. Germline CDR1 SGHDT, CDR2 YYEEEE. V lost 5 bases and J 9 bases, leaving 15 bases between the germline ends. PBMCs stemmed from under 11 ml fresh peripheral blood. Using RNA transcripts as the source, TCR beta CDR3 regions were amplified. The HTBI primer set drove a first-round RT-PCR of the TCR CDR3. MiXCR, applied by TCRdb to the multiplex PCR reads, yields one record per CDR3 protein. The repertoire has 400,000 to 600,000 distinct CDR3 sequences, 16% of them found once; the top ten carry around 32%. Concerning this clonotype itself: The antigen is unknown.

The receptor was derived from a woman aged 30 to 39 with Graves' ophthalmopathy. The rearrangement uses TRBV5-6 and TRBJ1-5; D uncertain. The source material was blood. This chain's CDR3 is CASSFTGEAPQHF. The CDR3 DNA reads TGTGCCAGCAGTTTTACGGGTGAGGCGCCCCAGCATTTT.